These T cell receptor beta chains were read from a single sample in a study of blood T cell repertoires in COVID-19. Assay: immunoSEQ multiplex PCR; the TCRdb copy retains only in-frame clones and omits some. The profile covers a few hundred thousand clones, with under 90% appearing a single time and 2% to 2.5% taken by the ten largest. Source material: peripheral blood. Every receptor here comes from a man aged 45-60 years with acute or convalescent COVID-19. The CDR3 runs from the conserved cysteine through the conserved F or W. The D gene is left open where the match is weak. Size values are once, few and many counts, or a class for expanded clones, and some rows have none.

clone size,D gene,V gene,CDR3 length,J gene,CDR3 DNA,CDR3 protein
-,-,TRBV6-8,16,TRBJ2-3,TGTGCCAGCAGTTACAAGAGGGACACCAGCACAGATACGCAGTATTTT,CASSYKRDTSTDTQYF
few,-,TRBV6-2/TRBV6-3,14,TRBJ1-2,TGTGCCAGCAGCGGCGGGCGGGGACTCTATGGCTACACCTTC,CASSGGRGLYGYTF
-,TRBD2,TRBV18,17,TRBJ2-3,TGTGCCAGCTCACCACCGGCTAGCGGGGGGAAGACAGATACGCAGTATTTT,CASSPPASGGKTDTQYF
-,-,TRBV2,14,TRBJ2-7,TGTGCCAGCAGTGTGGGGGCCCTCTCCTACGAGCAGTACTTC,CASSVGALSYEQYF
-,TRBD2,TRBV5-6,17,TRBJ2-7,TGTGCCAGCAGCTTTTGGCTAGCGGGCCAGTTATCATACGAGCAGTACTTC,CASSFWLAGQLSYEQYF
-,TRBD1,TRBV6-2/TRBV6-3,15,TRBJ2-7,TGTGCCAGCAGTTACTCCAGGGACAGGGGCCACGAGCAGTACTTC,CASSYSRDRGHEQYF
-,-,TRBV7-9,14,TRBJ1-3,TGTGCCAGCAGCTTAGTGGGTGGAGTAATTTCCATATATTTT,CASSLVGGVISIYF
-,-,TRBV11-3,11,TRBJ2-7,TGTGCCAGCAGCTCGGGTTACGAGCAGTACTTC,CASSSGYEQYF
-,-,TRBV18,13,TRBJ1-2,TGTGCCAGCTCACCGGGACGGGAGGCTGGCTACACCTTC,CASSPGREAGYTF
-,TRBD1,TRBV30,20,TRBJ1-5,TGTGCCTGGAGTGTACGGGTACAGGGTTCCGGGACAGTCAGGGGTCAGCCCCAGCATTTT,CAWSVRVQGSGTVRGQPQHF
-,-,TRBV4-2,16,TRBJ2-5,TGTGCCAGCAGCCAAGAGGCCCAGTTTCTTCAAGAGACCCAGTACTTC,CASSQEAQFLQETQYF
-,-,TRBV5-4,15,TRBJ1-6,TGTGCCAGCAGCCCGCAGGGTAGGGGTAATTCACCCCTCCACTTT,CASSPQGRGNSPLHF
-,-,TRBV6-6,12,TRBJ1-2,TGTGCCAGCAGTTACGGTCAGGGGAGCTACACCTTC,CASSYGQGSYTF
-,-,TRBV7-8,14,TRBJ2-7,TGTGCCAGCAGCTTCAGCAGGGGGGTCTACGAGCAGTACTTC,CASSFSRGVYEQYF
-,-,TRBV7-2,17,TRBJ1-4,TGTGCCAGCAGCTTATCGCGGGTCCAAATTGAAAATGAAAAACTGTTTTTT,CASSLSRVQIENEKLFF
-,-,TRBV7-2,14,TRBJ1-1,TGTGCCAGCAGCTTACTCGGGGGGAACACTGAAGCTTTCTTT,CASSLLGGNTEAFF
-,-,TRBV5-4,16,TRBJ2-5,TGTGCCAGCAGCTTGGGGACCCCCCTTCCGGGGGAGACCCAGTACTTC,CASSLGTPLPGETQYF
-,TRBD1,TRBV5-1,15,TRBJ1-1,TGCGCCAGCAGCTTCGCAGGGGGCGAGGTCGCTGAAGCTTTCTTT,CASSFAGGEVAEAFF
once,-,TRBV3-1/TRBV3-2,13,TRBJ1-2,TGTGCCAGCAGCCAAGGTACAGGCTATGGCTACACCTTC,CASSQGTGYGYTF
once,-,TRBV28,13,TRBJ2-7,TGTGCCAGCAGTTTCGGGGGGCCCTACGAGCAGTACTTC,CASSFGGPYEQYF
-,-,TRBV7-9,12,TRBJ1-2,TGTGCCAGCAGCTTAGGCAGGGTCGGCTACACCTTC,CASSLGRVGYTF
-,-,TRBV2,14,TRBJ1-4,TGTGCCAGCAGTGACGGACACTATAATGAAAAACTGTTTTTT,CASSDGHYNEKLFF
-,TRBD1,TRBV18,17,TRBJ2-6,TGTGCCAGCTCACCTAGGGACAGTTACTCTGGGGCCAACGTCCTGACTTTC,CASSPRDSYSGANVLTF
-,-,TRBV12-3/TRBV12-4,13,TRBJ2-7,TGTGCCAGCAGGTTGACAGGAAGCTACGAGCAGTACTTC,CASRLTGSYEQYF
-,-,TRBV12-3/TRBV12-4,13,TRBJ2-2,TGTGCCAGCAGCCGGTCAGGGGCCGGGGAGCTGTTTTTT,CASSRSGAGELFF
-,-,TRBV5-1,14,TRBJ2-3,TGCGCCAGCAGCTTTTTCAGGGGGGAAGATACGCAGTATTTT,CASSFFRGEDTQYF
-,TRBD1,TRBV14,15,TRBJ1-2,TGTGCCAGCAGCCAAAGACAGGGGGGGATCTATGGCTACACCTTC,CASSQRQGGIYGYTF
-,TRBD1,TRBV11-2,14,TRBJ2-7,TGTGCCAGCAGCGCTGGGACAGGGCCTAACGAGCAGTACTTC,CASSAGTGPNEQYF
-,TRBD2,TRBV5-1,16,TRBJ2-3,TGCGCCAGCGCCTTAGGACCGGGAGGGTTTACAGATACGCAGTATTTT,CASALGPGGFTDTQYF
-,-,TRBV4-1,14,TRBJ2-2,TGCGCCAGCAGCCAAGAAGGAGGGCTCGGGGAGCTGTTTTTT,CASSQEGGLGELFF
-,TRBD2,TRBV5-1,14,TRBJ2-1,TGCGCCAGCACAACAGCGGGGGCCCCCAATGAGCAGTTCTTC,CASTTAGAPNEQFF
-,-,TRBV11-2,13,TRBJ2-7,TGTGCCAGCAGCTTGAACAGGGCCCGCGAGCAGTACTTC,CASSLNRAREQYF
-,-,TRBV7-3,15,TRBJ2-7,TGTGCCAGCAGCCCAACAGGGTTGCCTCGTCACGAGCAGTACTTC,CASSPTGLPRHEQYF
-,-,TRBV2,12,TRBJ1-2,TGTGCCAGCAGTGACTCTGACACCGTCTACACCTTC,CASSDSDTVYTF
once,TRBD1,TRBV29-1,12,TRBJ2-7,TGCAGCGGAACAGGGGTGGCCTACGAGCAGTACTTC,CSGTGVAYEQYF
-,-,TRBV2,13,TRBJ2-3,TGTGCCAGCAGTGGGCCAGGGGCAGATACGCAGTATTTT,CASSGPGADTQYF
-,TRBD1,TRBV3-1/TRBV3-2,11,TRBJ1-1,TGTGCCAGCAGCACGGGACAGAAAGCTTTCTTT,CASSTGQKAFF
-,-,TRBV2,11,TRBJ1-1,TGTGCCAGCCTCTACGCGGGTGAAGCTTTCTTT,CASLYAGEAFF
-,-,TRBV19,15,TRBJ1-5,TGTGCCAGTAGTATCAAGGGGGAAGTATTTCAGCCCCAGCATTTT,CASSIKGEVFQPQHF
-,-,TRBV6-5,12,TRBJ1-5,TGTGCCAGCAGCGCAGGGGATCAGCCCCAGCATTTT,CASSAGDQPQHF
-,TRBD1,TRBV7-2,14,TRBJ2-1,TGTGCCAGCAGCTTTGGGACAGGACGAGGCGAGCAGTTCTTC,CASSFGTGRGEQFF
-,-,TRBV5-1,17,TRBJ2-1,TGCGCCAGCAGCTTGGGAGGGGGTTATAACTCCTACAATGAGCAGTTCTTC,CASSLGGGYNSYNEQFF
-,-,TRBV7-2,15,TRBJ1-1,TGTGCCAGCAGCTTAGGTGGGGCCATGAACACTGAAGCTTTCTTT,CASSLGGAMNTEAFF
-,TRBD2,TRBV2,13,TRBJ2-5,TGTGCCAGCAGGTCGGGGGGAGGAGAGACCCAGTACTTC,CASRSGGGETQYF
-,-,TRBV12-3/TRBV12-4,13,TRBJ1-2,TGTGCCACCCTTAGGGGAGGAAACTATGGCTACACCTTC,CATLRGGNYGYTF
-,-,TRBV5-4,14,TRBJ2-7,TGTGCCAGCAGCTTGGGTGGGGCTCCCTACGAGCAGTACTTC,CASSLGGAPYEQYF
once,-,TRBV7-2,13,TRBJ1-1,TGTGCCAGCAGCCGCTATAATAAATATGAAGCTTTCTTT,CASSRYNKYEAFF
-,TRBD2,TRBV5-6,15,TRBJ2-2,TGTGCCAGCAGCTTCGGGGGGACCAACACCGGGGAGCTGTTTTTT,CASSFGGTNTGELFF
-,-,TRBV5-6,15,TRBJ2-2,TGTGCCAGCAGCTTTATCCAGGCGGGGACCGGGGAGCTGTTTTTT,CASSFIQAGTGELFF
-,TRBD1,TRBV6-6,15,TRBJ1-3,TGTGCCAGCGAGGACAGGGGAAGGTCTGGAAACACCATATATTTT,CASEDRGRSGNTIYF
-,-,TRBV19,13,TRBJ2-1,TGTGCCAGTAGGACTAGCTCCTACAATGAGCAGTTCTTC,CASRTSSYNEQFF
-,TRBD1,TRBV6-5,15,TRBJ1-2,TGTGCCAGCAGTTACTCGAGGGGGACAGGGTTCGGCTACACCTTC,CASSYSRGTGFGYTF
once,TRBD1,TRBV7-6,14,TRBJ1-2,TGTGCCAGCAGCTTGGGACAGGGGGCAAGGGGCTACACCTTC,CASSLGQGARGYTF
-,-,TRBV6-1,17,TRBJ2-4,TGTGCCAGCAGTGAATCGGGTCCCTTGGTAACCAAAAACATTCAGTACTTC,CASSESGPLVTKNIQYF
-,-,TRBV7-3,13,TRBJ1-2,TGTGCCAGCAGCGCGGGCGTGGGCTATGGCTACACCTTC,CASSAGVGYGYTF